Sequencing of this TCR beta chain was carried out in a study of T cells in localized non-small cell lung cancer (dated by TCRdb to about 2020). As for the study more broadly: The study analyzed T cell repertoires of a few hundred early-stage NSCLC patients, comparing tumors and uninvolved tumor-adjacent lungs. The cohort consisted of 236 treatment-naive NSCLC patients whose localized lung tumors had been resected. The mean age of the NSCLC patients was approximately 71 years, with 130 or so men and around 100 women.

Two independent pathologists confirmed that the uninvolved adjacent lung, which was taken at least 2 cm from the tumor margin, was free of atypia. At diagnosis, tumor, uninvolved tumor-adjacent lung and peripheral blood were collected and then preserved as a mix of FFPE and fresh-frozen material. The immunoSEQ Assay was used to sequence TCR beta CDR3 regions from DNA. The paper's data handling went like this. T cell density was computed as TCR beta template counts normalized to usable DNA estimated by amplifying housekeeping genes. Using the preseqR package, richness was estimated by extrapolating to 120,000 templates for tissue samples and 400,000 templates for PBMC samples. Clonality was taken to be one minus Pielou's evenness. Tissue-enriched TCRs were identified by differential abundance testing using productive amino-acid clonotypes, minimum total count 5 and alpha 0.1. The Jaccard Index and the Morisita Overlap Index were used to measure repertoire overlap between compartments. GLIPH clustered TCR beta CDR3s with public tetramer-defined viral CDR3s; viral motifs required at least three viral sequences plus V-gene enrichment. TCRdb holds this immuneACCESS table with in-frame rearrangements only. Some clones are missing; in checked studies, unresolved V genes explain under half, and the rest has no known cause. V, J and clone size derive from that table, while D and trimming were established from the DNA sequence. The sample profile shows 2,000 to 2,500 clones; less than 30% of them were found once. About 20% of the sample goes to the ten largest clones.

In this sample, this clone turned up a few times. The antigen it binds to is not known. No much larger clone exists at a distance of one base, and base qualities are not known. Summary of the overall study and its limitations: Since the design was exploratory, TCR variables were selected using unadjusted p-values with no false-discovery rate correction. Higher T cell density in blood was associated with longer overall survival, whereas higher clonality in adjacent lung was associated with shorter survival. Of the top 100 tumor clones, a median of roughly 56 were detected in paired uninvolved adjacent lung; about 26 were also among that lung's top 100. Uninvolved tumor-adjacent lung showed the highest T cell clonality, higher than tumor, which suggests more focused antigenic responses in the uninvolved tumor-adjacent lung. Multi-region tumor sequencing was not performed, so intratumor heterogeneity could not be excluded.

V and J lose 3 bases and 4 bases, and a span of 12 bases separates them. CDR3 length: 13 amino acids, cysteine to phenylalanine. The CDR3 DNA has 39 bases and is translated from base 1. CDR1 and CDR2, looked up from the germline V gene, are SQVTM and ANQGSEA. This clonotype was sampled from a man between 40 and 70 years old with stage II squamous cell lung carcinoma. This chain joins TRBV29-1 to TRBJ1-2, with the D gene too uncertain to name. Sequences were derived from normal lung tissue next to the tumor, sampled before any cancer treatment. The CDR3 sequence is CSVEPGEVYGYTF. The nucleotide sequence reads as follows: TGCAGCGTTGAGCCCGGTGAGGTCTATGGCTACACCTTC.